The TCR beta chain under discussion was sequenced for a study of cytomegalovirus exposure and HLA in healthy donors. Points from the study as a whole: Excluded: some indistinguishable V segments such as TRBV6-2 and TRBV6-3. The investigators catalogued 150 to 200 TCR beta chains as cytomegalovirus-associated. Follow-up analysis later connected one missense variant in DCLRE1C with trimming of TCR beta V- and J-genes. Among TCR sequences, most were rare, though some public TCRs appeared in many donors.

Comments on this clone: The antigen is not known. Other DNA sequences in this sample translate to the same CDR3.

A multiplex PCR was run with 60 Vbeta primers and 13 Jbeta primers. Clones were sequenced by immunoSEQ multiplex PCR, and TCRdb holds only the in-frame ones, with some missing. The sample has a few hundred thousand clones; about 77% are singletons. V dropped 6 bases and J dropped 4; count of bases not matched to a gene: 7. The CDR3 sequence is 14 residues long. Germline V gives CDR1 MNHEY, CDR2 SMNVEV (reference sequence). This TCR derives from a woman aged 25 to 39 in good health and CMV-seronegative. Specimen: PBMCs. The V and J genes are TRBV27 and TRBJ2-7; 9 bases align to TRBD1. The CDR3 protein is CASSAGTGSYEQYF. In DNA, the CDR3 is TGTGCCAGCAGCGCCGGGACAGGGAGTTACGAGCAGTACTTC.